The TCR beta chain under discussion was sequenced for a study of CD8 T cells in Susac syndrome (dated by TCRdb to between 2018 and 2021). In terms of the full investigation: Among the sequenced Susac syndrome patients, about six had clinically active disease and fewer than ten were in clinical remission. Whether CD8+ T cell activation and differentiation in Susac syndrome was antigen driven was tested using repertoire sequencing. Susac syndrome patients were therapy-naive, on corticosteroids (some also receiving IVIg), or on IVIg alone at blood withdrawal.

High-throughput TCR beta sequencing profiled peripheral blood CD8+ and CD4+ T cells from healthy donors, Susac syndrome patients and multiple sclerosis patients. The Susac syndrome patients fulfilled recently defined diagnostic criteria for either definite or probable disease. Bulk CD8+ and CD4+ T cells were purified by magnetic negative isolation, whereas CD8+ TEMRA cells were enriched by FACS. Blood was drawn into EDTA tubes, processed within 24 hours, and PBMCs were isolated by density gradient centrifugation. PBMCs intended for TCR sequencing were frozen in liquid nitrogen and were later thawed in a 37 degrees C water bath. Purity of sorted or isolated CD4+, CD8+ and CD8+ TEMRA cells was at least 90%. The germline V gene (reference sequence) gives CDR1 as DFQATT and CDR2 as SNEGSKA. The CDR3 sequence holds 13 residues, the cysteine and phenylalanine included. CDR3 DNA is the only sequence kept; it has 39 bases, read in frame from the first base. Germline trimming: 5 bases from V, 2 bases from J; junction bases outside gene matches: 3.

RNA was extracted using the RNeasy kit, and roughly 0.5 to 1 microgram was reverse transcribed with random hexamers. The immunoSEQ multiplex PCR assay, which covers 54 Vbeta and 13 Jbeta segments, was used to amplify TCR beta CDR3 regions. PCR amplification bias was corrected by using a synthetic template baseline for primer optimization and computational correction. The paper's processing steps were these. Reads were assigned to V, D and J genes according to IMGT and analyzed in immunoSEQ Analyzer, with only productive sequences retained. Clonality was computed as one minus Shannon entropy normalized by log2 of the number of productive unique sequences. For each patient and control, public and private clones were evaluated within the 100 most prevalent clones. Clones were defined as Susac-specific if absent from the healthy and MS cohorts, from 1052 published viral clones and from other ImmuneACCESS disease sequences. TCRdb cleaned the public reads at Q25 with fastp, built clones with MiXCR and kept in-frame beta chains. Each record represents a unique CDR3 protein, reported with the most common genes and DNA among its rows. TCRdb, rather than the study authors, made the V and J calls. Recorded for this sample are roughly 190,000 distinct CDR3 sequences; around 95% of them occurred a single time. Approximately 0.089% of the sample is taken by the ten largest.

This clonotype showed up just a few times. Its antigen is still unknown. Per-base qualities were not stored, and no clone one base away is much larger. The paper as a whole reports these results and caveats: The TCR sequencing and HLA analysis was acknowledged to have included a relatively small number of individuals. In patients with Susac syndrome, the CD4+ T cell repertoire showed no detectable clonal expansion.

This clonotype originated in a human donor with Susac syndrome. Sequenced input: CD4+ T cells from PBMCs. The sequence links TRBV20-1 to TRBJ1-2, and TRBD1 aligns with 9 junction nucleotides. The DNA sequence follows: TGCAGTGCTCCGGACAGGGGAAACTATGGCTACACCTTC. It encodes CSAPDRGNYGYTF.